A single TCR beta chain is shown here with its context. This clone appeared once. It has no known antigen specificity. The sample holds no much larger clone one base away, and base qualities are not on file. This sample was taken from a study of PD-1 blockade in classical Hodgkin lymphoma (dated by TCRdb to the early 2020s). With regard to the full study: Nivolumab dosing was 3 mg/kg intravenously every 2 weeks, continuing until either disease progression or unacceptable toxicity. To define a peripheral blood immune signature of response to PD-1 blockade in classical Hodgkin lymphoma, the study combined TCR beta sequencing with CyTOF.

This sample's time point label indicates: cycle 4 day 1 (C4D1), after less than seven weeks of nivolumab. Every trial patient had relapsed after autologous stem cell transplantation, and cohorts A, B and C differed in prior brentuximab vedotin exposure. The trial cohort included 50 to 70 patients with relapsed/refractory classical Hodgkin lymphoma, and each patient had a best overall response of complete response, partial response or progressive disease. Single-agent nivolumab was administered to trial patients in the multi-cohort phase II CheckMate 205 trial. An independent review committee assessed best overall response using the 2007 International Working Group response criteria. PBMCs from the trial were collected at three points: immediately before nivolumab initiation (C1D1), and during therapy at cycle 2 day 1 and cycle 4 day 1. Peripheral blood was collected in 8 mL Vacutainer Cell Preparation Tubes, from which PBMCs were isolated by centrifugation and then cryopreserved.

CDR1 and CDR2 (SGHTA, FQGNSA) derive from the germline V gene. Trimming leaves V shorter by 5 bases and J shorter by 6 bases, with the junction holding 11 bases beyond the gene matches. CDR3 length: 15 amino acids, cysteine to phenylalanine. Of the read, only the CDR3 DNA is kept; its 45 bases are in frame from base 1. The Qiagen DNeasy kit was used to extract genomic DNA from unsorted PBMCs and from the negatively selected CD4+ and CD8+ fractions. Amplification of TCR beta CDR3 regions was done by immunoSEQ multiplex PCR with primers that anneal to V and J segments. A synthetic immune receptor repertoire was used to minimize amplification bias, and any remaining bias was removed computationally after sequencing. The authors' analysis ran thus. Repertoire diversity was quantified as the Shannon entropy index using custom Python scripts. Unsorted, CD4+ and CD8+ repertoires were examined separately, except in combined analyses, for which CD4+ and CD8+ sequences were merged in silico. Clonal expansion was defined as at least a 2-fold frequency increase after treatment relative to C1D1, with a pseudocount of 0.5 for undetected baseline clones. Singleton clones were defined as clones with 0 or 1 copy at C1D1, and non-singleton clones were defined as clones with 2 or more copies. Clones expanded in unsorted samples were assigned a CD4+, CD8+ or unknown annotation through matching of protein sequences in sorted samples from the same patient. Wilcoxon tests were applied to paired samples to test diversity changes from C1D1 to C4D1. TCRdb holds this immuneACCESS table with in-frame rearrangements only. Some clones are missing; in checked studies, unresolved V genes explain under half, and the rest has no known cause. From that table come the V and J calls and clone size; the DNA was used to work out D and trimming. The table for this sample lists almost 95,000 clones; 83% of them were counted only once. The ten largest clones take up over 15% of the sample.

Paper-wide results and their limitations: Only a single clinical trial cohort was studied, and what caused the repertoire differences, possibly disease activity or prior therapy, remained undefined. Baseline TCR diversity was reported to be lower in newly diagnosed patients than in healthy donors, and even lower in relapsed/refractory patients. Trial patients with a complete response had baseline diversity similar to that of newly diagnosed patients, while partial responders and progressors had significantly lower diversity. By C4D1, a significant rise was seen in CD4+ TCR diversity but not in CD8+ TCR diversity (p=0.0027 vs p=0.16), and the rise was most apparent among complete responders (p=0.02). Lower diversity was seen in patients whose nivolumab began less than 1 year after ASCT, and these patients were left out of later analyses so that immune reconstitution would not confound the results.

Recombination connected TRBV7-2 to TRBJ2-5, and 8 bases in between align with TRBD2. Sample: peripheral blood mononuclear cells (PBMCs), taken before the fourth cycle of nivolumab. This sequence was found in a human donor with classical Hodgkin lymphoma. CDR3 loop: CASSPLGGGRKTQYF. The sequenced DNA is TGTGCCAGCAGCCCTCTGGGCGGCGGGAGGAAGACCCAGTACTTC. The variable domain in full, with residues beyond the CDR3 obtained from the reference TRBV7-2 and TRBJ2-5 genes, is GAGVSQSPSNKVTEKGKDVELRCDPISGHTALYWYRQSLGQGLEFLIYFQGNSAPDKSGLPSDRFSAERTGGSVSTLTIQRTQQEDSAVYLCASSPLGGGRKTQYFGPGTRLLVL.